The 18 T cell receptor beta chains below were found in one sample sequenced in a study of PD-L1 blockade in urothelial cancer. Only in-frame clones appear in the TCRdb table, and some are missing; sequencing was by immunoSEQ multiplex PCR. The sample holds tens of thousands of clones, 90% seen once. The material sequenced was PBMCs, taken around atezolizumab (anti-PD-L1) treatment. The receptors stem from a man between 60 and 75 years old with urothelial cancer.

The chain links TRBV4-3 to TRBJ2-1, with TRBD1 as a possible D gene (6 bases). CDR1 is LGHNA, CDR2 YSLEER, per germline. The CDR3 is made up of 17 amino acids. Trimming cost V 0 bases and J 7 bases, with 19 bases left between them. CDR3 protein: CASSQDPATGRLNEQFF. CDR3 in DNA: TGCGCCAGCAGCCAAGACCCGGCCACAGGGCGATTGAATGAGCAGTTCTTC.

This clone was detected a few times. This sequence joins TRBV7-8 and TRBJ2-7; 11 positions match TRBD2. Germline CDR1 is SGHVS and CDR2 is FQNEAQ. V shed 1 base and J 3 bases; nucleotides not matched to a gene: 5. This CDR3 is 16 amino acids long. DNA of the CDR3: TGTGCCAGCAGCTTAGGGGGGACTAGCGGAAACTACGAGCAGTACTTC. Translating gives CASSLGGTSGNYEQYF. Looking up the rest from reference TRBV7-8 and TRBJ2-7 gives the full variable domain: GAGVSQSPRYKVAKRGQDVALRCDPISGHVSLFWYQQALGQGPEFLTYFQNEAQLDKSGLPSDRFFAERPEGSVSTLKIQRTQQEDSAVYLCASSLGGTSGNYEQYFGPGTRLTVT.

The chain employs TRBV4-3 and TRBJ1-3, with D unclear. The CDR3 runs to 18 residues. Per the germline V gene, CDR1 is LGHNA and CDR2 is YSLEER. Trimming removed 1 base at V and 0 bases at J, with 16 bases between. CDR3 sequence: CASSQVYAAMGSGNTIYF. The DNA for the CDR3 is TGCGCCAGCAGCCAAGTATATGCGGCAATGGGCTCTGGAAACACCATATATTTT.

The chain has TRBV5-1 and TRBJ1-3; 9 bases are a match to TRBD1. The V and J ends lost 0 bases and 1 base, in that order; junction bases with no gene match: 8. This CDR3 is built from 18 residues. The germline V gene encodes CDR1 SGHRS and CDR2 YFSETQ. The CDR3 bases are TGCGCCAGCAGCTTGGGGGGACAGGGCGGAGGGTCTGGAAACACCATATATTTT. Its translation is CASSLGGQGGGSGNTIYF.

The chain recombines TRBV4-3 with TRBJ1-2, with TRBD1 as a possible D gene (5 bases). The ends were cut back, 0 bases at V and 4 bases at J, with 21 bases in the middle. This CDR3 spans 18 amino acids. Germline CDR1 and CDR2: LGHNA and YSLEER. The CDR3 region is CASSQESGFAGLTYGYTF. CDR3 in DNA: TGCGCCAGCAGCCAAGAGAGCGGCTTCGCGGGGCTCACCTATGGCTACACCTTC.

The CDR3 loop is CASSSTPTGGSPLHF. The CDR3 DNA is TGTGCCAGCAGCTCGACACCGACAGGGGGATCACCCCTCCACTTT. The J gene is TRBJ1-6, the V gene TRBV7-3; 9 bases are shared with TRBD1. Trimming cost V 4 bases and J 10 bases; bases outside gene matches: 8. The CDR3 length is 15 residues. Looked up from germline, CDR1 is SGHTA and CDR2 is FQGTGA.

This chain uses TRBV2 with TRBJ1-4, with D possibly matching TRBD1 (5 bases). Trimming removed 1 base from V and 8 bases from J, with 8 bases in between. This CDR3 has 13 amino acids. Germline V gene data show CDR1 as SNHLY and CDR2 as FYNNEI. The CDR3 spells CASSEGQPEKLFF. The DNA of the CDR3 is TGTGCCAGCAGTGAAGGACAGCCCGAAAAACTGTTTTTT.

This clone was detected once. The chain has TRBV7-9 and TRBJ1-5, with D possibly matching TRBD1 (5 bases). The CDR3 spans 17 residues. Germline V CDR1 and CDR2: SEHNR, FQNEAQ (reference sequence). Trimming pared 5 bases from V and 3 bases from J, leaving 20 bases between. The CDR3 spells CASSPGTREGNNQPQHF. In DNA, the CDR3 is TGTGCCAGCAGCCCAGGGACCCGGGAGGGGAACAATCAGCCCCAGCATTTT.

The gene calls are TRBV6-5 and TRBJ1-2; no clear D gene. This CDR3 contains 15 residues. Germline V gene sequence: CDR1 MNHEY, CDR2 SVGAGI. Trimming left V 5 bases short and J 0 bases short, with 13 bases between. CDR3 sequence (DNA): TGTGCCAGCAGTCGGACGAGGGCCGCTAACTATGGCTACACCTTC. Translation: CASSRTRAANYGYTF.

The V gene is TRBV4-2, the J gene TRBJ2-3, with a weak D call TRBD1 (7 bases). This CDR3 region has 18 residues. V was clipped by 0 bases and J by 1 base, with 17 bases between them. Germline CDR1 is LGHNA and CDR2 is YNFKEQ. The CDR3 coding sequence is TGTGCCAGCAGCCAAGATCCAGGGGGGCGGGAAGGCACAGATACGCAGTATTTT. Its translation: CASSQDPGGREGTDTQYF.

This chain joins TRBV7-9 and TRBJ2-5; D is unclear. The CDR3 runs 15 residues. The germline V and J ends were trimmed by 7 bases and 1 base, with 16 bases remaining between them. Germline-derived CDR1 and CDR2 are SEHNR and FQNEAQ (reference sequence). DNA of the CDR3: TGTGCCAGCACCCCCATGGGCGACCTCCAAGAGACCCAGTACTTC. Its translation is CASTPMGDLQETQYF.

This clone was detected once. This chain connects TRBV5-4 to TRBJ2-3, with 8 bases that match TRBD2. This CDR3 spans 16 amino acids. Germline V lookup: CDR1 SGHNT, CDR2 YYREEE (reference sequence). J was trimmed by 6 bases and V by 3 bases; bases with no gene match: 12. As DNA, the CDR3 is TGTGCCAGCAGCTCGGGGGGAAGCGGGGGTTTGGATACGCAGTATTTT. Translated, it gives CASSSGGSGGLDTQYF.

This clone came up a few times. The genes are TRBV29-1 and TRBJ2-1; D is undetermined. Germline lookup yields CDR1 SQVTM and CDR2 ANQGSEA. The CDR3 runs to 12 residues. V was trimmed by 5 bases and J by 4 bases, leaving 9 bases between them. CDR3 DNA sequence: TGCAGCGTTAGTATAGAGTACAATGAGCAGTTCTTC. It is translated as CSVSIEYNEQFF.

The chain links TRBV10-3 to TRBJ2-7; D is unresolved. V gave up 8 bases and J gave up 6 bases, with 14 bases separating them. The CDR3 consists of 12 residues. Germline loops: CDR1 ENHRY, CDR2 SYGVKD. The CDR3 here is CAIALERSEQYF. The DNA of the CDR3 is TGTGCCATCGCGTTAGAAAGATCCGAGCAGTACTTC.

In this sample, this clone turned up many times. This chain joins TRBV4-3 and TRBJ2-7; 7 bases are a match to TRBD1. Per the germline V gene, CDR1 is LGHNA and CDR2 is YSLEER. V shed 0 bases and J 2 bases; nucleotides not matched to a gene: 10. The CDR3 has 17 residues. CDR3 region: CASSQDRPRQGTYEQYF. CDR3 DNA: TGCGCCAGCAGCCAAGATCGACCAAGACAGGGAACCTACGAGCAGTACTTC.

The chain carries TRBV2 and TRBJ2-7, with TRBD2 as a possible D gene (6 bases). Trimming took off 8 bases at V and 1 base at J, with 15 bases between the two ends. The germline CDR1 and CDR2 sequences are SNHLY and FYNNEI. The CDR3 has 14 amino acids. CDR3 DNA sequence: TGTGCCAGCGGTGTCAGCGGGTTTTCCTACGAGCAGTACTTC. This codes for CASGVSGFSYEQYF.

This clone was found a few times. The V gene is TRBV18, the J gene TRBJ1-2; no clear D. CDR1 is KGHSH and CDR2 is LQKENI in the germline V gene. V gave up 0 bases and J gave up 1 base, with 9 bases separating them. The CDR3 contains 15 residues. CDR3 coding DNA: TGTGCCAGCTCACCACCGTCCGGGGATAACTATGGCTACACCTTC. Translating gives CASSPPSGDNYGYTF.

The J gene is TRBJ2-3, the V gene TRBV9; TRBD1 might be the D (5 bases). The CDR3 runs to 18 residues. From germline, CDR1 is SGDLS and CDR2 YYNGEE. V was pared by 0 bases and J by 2 bases, with 19 bases between. CDR3 DNA sequence: TGTGCCAGCAGCGTAGCTGGGGCAGGGATAGGCCTCACAGATACGCAGTATTTT. It encodes CASSVAGAGIGLTDTQYF.